Below are 26 T cell receptor beta chains sequenced from a single sample in a study of tumor and adjacent non-tumor tissue in lung cancer (dated by TCRdb to 2017 to 2018). The library came from multiplex PCR. For sequencing, an Illumina HiSeq 2500 was employed. TCRbeta libraries were built by three rounds of nested PCR using primers (Table S4), following protocols modified from ARM-PCR. Through fastp at Q25 and MiXCR, TCRdb rebuilt clones from the public reads, retaining in-frame beta chains. Here each entry gathers all rows of one CDR3 protein and keeps the most common genes and DNA. A total of some 97,000 distinct CDR3 sequences appear in this sample, 60% to 80% of them only once. Roughly 19% of the sample lies in the top ten. RNA was isolated from bulk unsorted tissue, and RNA quality was assessed with a NanoDrop ND-1000 and an Agilent 2100. For the normal lung samples, distant non-tumor tissue was collected more than 3 cm away from the tumor edge.

The sequenced sample was distant non-tumor lung tissue. These receptor sequences come from a man aged 25 to 40 with non-small cell lung cancer.

A word on this clonotype: The junction does not match germline at one end; this may be a read error. The CDR3 here is CSGRDSPYVQYF. CDR3 DNA sequence: TGCAGCGGGCGGGACAGCCCCTACGTGCAGTACTTC. The rearrangement uses TRBV29-1 and TRBJ2-7; D is possibly TRBD1 (7 bases). Germline values: CDR1 SQVTM, CDR2 ANQGSEA. This CDR3 spans 12 amino acids.

In this sample, this clonotype turned up many times. The rearrangement uses TRBV28 and TRBJ1-3; D gene uncertain. The CDR3 has 14 amino acids. Trimming left V 8 bases short and J 2 bases short, with 13 bases between. Looked up from germline, CDR1 is MDHEN and CDR2 is SYDVKM. The CDR3 coding sequence is TGTGCCAGCCACGACGTCCGCACTGGAAACACCATATATTTT. Protein: CASHDVRTGNTIYF. Looking up the rest from reference TRBV28 and TRBJ1-3 gives the full variable domain: DVKVTQSSRYLVKRTGEKVFLECVQDMDHENMFWYRQDPGLGLRLIYFSYDVKMKEKGDIPEGYSVSREKKERFSLILESASTNQTSMYLCASHDVRTGNTIYFGEGSWLTVV.

CDR3 in amino acids: CASSEEGVTHTQYF. The CDR3 nucleotides read TGTGCCAGCAGCGAAGAGGGAGTGACACATACGCAGTATTTT. The chain combines TRBV6-4 with TRBJ2-3, with D tentatively TRBD2 (5 bases). Germline-derived CDR1 and CDR2 are MRHNA and SNTAGT. There are 14 residues in the CDR3. V was pared by 6 bases and J by 7 bases, with 17 bases between.

As concerns this clonotype: A much larger clone differs by one base, so this may be a read error. Given the absence of the conserved phenylalanine or tryptophan at the CDR3 end, a read error is likely. The V and J genes are TRBV4-1 and TRBJ1-1; the D is unclear. This CDR3 contains 14 residues. From germline, CDR1 is MGHRA and CDR2 YSYEKL. V lost 0 bases and J lost 7, with 12 bases in between. This CDR3 is CASSQDNGGIEAFI. The DNA for the CDR3 is TGCGCCAGCAGCCAAGATAACGGTGGGATTGAAGCTTTCATT.

This clonotype turned up a few times. V and J are TRBV29-1 and TRBJ1-2; D is undetermined. The germline V and J ends were trimmed by 4 bases and 6 bases, with 12 bases remaining between them. Germline V gives CDR1 SQVTM, CDR2 ANQGSEA. The CDR3 consists of 12 residues. The CDR3 DNA follows: TGCAGCGTTGTCCCGGGAGGCGATGGCTACACCTTC. Translated, it gives CSVVPGGDGYTF.

Concerning this clonotype: This likely comes from a read error, as the CDR3 has no conserved phenylalanine or tryptophan at its end. The rearrangement joins TRBV29-1 to TRBJ2-3; D is undetermined. Looked up from germline, CDR1 is SQVTM and CDR2 is ANQGSEA. V lost 1 base and J 2 bases, leaving 13 bases between the germline ends. The CDR3 is 15 amino acids. The CDR3 coding sequence is TGCAGCGTTGAAGGACCCCAGCGAGCCACAGATACGCAGTATTCT. This translates into CSVEGPQRATDTQYS.

Comment on this clonotype: No conserved phenylalanine or tryptophan ends this CDR3, so it is likely a read error. The gene calls are TRBV4-3 and TRBJ2-3, with D perhaps matching TRBD1 (8 bases). The length of the CDR3 is 16 residues. From germline, CDR1 is LGHNA and CDR2 YSLEER. V lost 3 bases, J lost 1 base, and 14 bases lay in between. For the CDR3, the DNA is TGCGCCAGCAGCCATGACAGGGGAGGGGGCACAGATACGCAGTATCTT. Protein: CASSHDRGGGTDTQYL.

This clonotype was picked up a small number of times. This is likely a read error, given that the CDR3 carries no conserved phenylalanine or tryptophan at its end. The chain couples TRBV11-3 to TRBJ2-7; D assignment may be TRBD1 or TRBD2 (5 bases each). The CDR3 loop spans 15 amino acids. Germline V lookup: CDR1 SGHNT, CDR2 YENEEA. The CDR3 region is CGSSRGSGPSYEQYS. In DNA, the CDR3 is TGTGGCAGCAGCCGAGGTTCGGGGCCCTCCTACGAGCAGTACTCC.

About this clonotype itself: A read error may be the cause here, since a much bigger clone is one base away. The chain carries TRBV28 and TRBJ1-3; D gene unclear. Trimming removed 10 bases from V and 0 bases from J, with 13 bases in between. The CDR3 is made up of 14 amino acids. Germline V gene lookup returns CDR1 MDHEN and CDR2 SYDVKM. CDR3 sequence (DNA): TGTGCCATCCGTCCGCCAAACTCTGGAAACACCATATATTTT. It translates to CAIRPPNSGNTIYF.

The chain links TRBV20-1 to TRBJ2-4, with D possibly called TRBD1 or TRBD2 (6 bases each). Per the germline V gene, CDR1 is DFQATT and CDR2 is SNEGSKA (reference sequence). This CDR3 is built from 14 residues. The ends were cut back, 2 bases at V and 7 bases at J, with 15 bases in the middle. The CDR3 nucleotides read TGCAGTGCTAGACACAACAGGGACTGTAACATTCAGTACTTC. It is translated as CSARHNRDCNIQYF.

This clonotype has ten or more counts. The chain links TRBV20-1 to TRBJ2-3; 9 bases map to TRBD2. CDR3 length: 13 amino acids. J lost 7 bases, V lost 5 bases, and 7 bases had no gene match. From germline, CDR1 is DFQATT and CDR2 SNEGSKA (reference sequence). As DNA, the CDR3 is TGCAGTGCTCCCAATAGCGGGAGCTATACGCAGTATTTT. It translates to CSAPNSGSYTQYF.

This clonotype was observed a handful of times. A much larger clone lies a single base off, so this may be a read error. This CDR3 is missing its conserved last phenylalanine or tryptophan, likely due to a read error. The chain combines TRBV12-3 or TRBV12-4 with TRBJ1-2; tentative D call: TRBD1 (5 bases). V lost 5 bases, J lost 7 bases, and 17 bases lay in between. This CDR3 has 14 amino acids. The CDR3 loop reads CASSLIHQGAGYTS. DNA for the CDR3: TGTGCCAGCAGTCTTATTCATCAGGGTGCTGGCTACACCTCC.

Details on this clonotype: Because the CDR3 is missing its conserved closing phenylalanine or tryptophan, this is likely a read error. The chain joins TRBV11-2 to TRBJ2-2; D unresolved. The CDR3 has 13 amino acids. CDR1 SGHAT and CDR2 FQNNGV come from the germline V gene. The CDR3 nucleotides read TGTGCCAGGAGCTTAGATCTCACCGGGGAGCTGTTTTAT. Its protein product is CARSLDLTGELFY.

Turning to this clonotype: Sequence at one end of the junction differs from germline and may be a read error. This rearrangement joins TRBV7-9 to TRBJ2-2, with no clear D. CDR3 length equals 15 residues. Per germline, CDR1 SEHNR and CDR2 FQNEAQ (reference sequence). CDR3 sequence reads: CAISLQRMGTGELFF. The CDR3, as DNA: TGTGCCATCAGCCTGCAGCGTATGGGCACCGGGGAGCTGTTTTTT.

V gene TRBV20-1 combines with J gene TRBJ2-3, with D maybe TRBD2 (7 bases). The V end was cut by 1 base, the J end by 12 bases, with 23 bases between. Germline values: CDR1 DFQATT, CDR2 SNEGSKA (reference sequence). There are 15 residues in the CDR3. CDR3 sequence (DNA): TGCAGTGCTAGAGTAAGGGGGGGGGCTAGAGGTACACAGTATTTT. Protein product: CSARVRGGARGTQYF.

With regard to this clonotype: The CDR3 carries no conserved terminal phenylalanine or tryptophan, so it likely arises from a read error. This chain joins TRBV11-2 and TRBJ2-7, with D unresolved. Trimming removed 5 bases at V and 6 bases at J, with 23 bases between. This CDR3 contains 16 residues. From germline, CDR1 is SGHAT and CDR2 FQNNGV. CDR3 DNA: TGTGCCAGCAGCCCACCCCCCATTTCCCCACCACGCGAGCAGTACTCC. Translation: CASSPPPISPPREQYS.

This rearrangement joins TRBV7-6 to TRBJ2-1, with D unclear. The germline V and J ends were trimmed by 6 bases and 7 bases, with 10 bases remaining between them. Germline V gene data show CDR1 as SGHVS and CDR2 as FNYEAQ. The CDR3 is 12 residues long. Here the CDR3 reads CASSFSGNEQFF. Written as DNA, the CDR3 is TGTGCCAGCAGTTTTAGTGGGAATGAGCAGTTCTTC.

A remark on this clonotype: Germline and junction disagree at one end, which may indicate a read error. V gene TRBV11-2 combines with J gene TRBJ2-5; the D is unclear. The CDR3 contains 13 residues. Looked up from germline, CDR1 is SGHAT and CDR2 is FQNNGV. The DNA of the CDR3 is TGTACCAGTAACTTAGATGGTTTTGGGGCCCAGTACTTC. The encoded protein is CTSNLDGFGAQYF.

In nucleotides, the CDR3 is TGTGCCTGCGATAGGACAGGGAACGGGAACGAGCAGTACTTC. As protein: CACDRTGNGNEQYF. The chain carries TRBV6-5 and TRBJ2-7; 8 bases fit TRBD1. The CDR3 has 14 residues. The trim removed 11 bases at V and 5 bases at J, leaving 14 bases unmatched. Germline loops: CDR1 MNHEY, CDR2 SVGAGI.

About this clonotype itself: This may be a read error, as it is one base from a much larger clone. The rearrangement joins TRBV6-1 to TRBJ2-2; D is undetermined. V shed 5 bases and J shed 1 base, with 5 bases lying between them. CDR1 MNHNS and CDR2 SASEGT come from the germline V gene. This CDR3 has 13 amino acids. DNA for the CDR3: TGTGCCAGCAGTATGGAGAACACCGGGGAGCTGTTTTTT. It yields the protein CASSMENTGELFF.

This clonotype has just a few counts. This may be a read error, as it is one base from a much larger clone. This chain joins TRBV11-3 and TRBJ2-5, with a tentative D call TRBD2 (5 bases). Germline lookup yields CDR1 SGHNT and CDR2 YENEEA. The CDR3 is 13 residues long. With 3 bases removed from V and 2 bases from J, the gap between germline ends came to 7 bases. CDR3 region: CASSFGDQETQYF. The CDR3 DNA reads as TGTGCCAGCAGCTTCGGGGATCAAGAGACCCAGTACTTC. Full variable domain (missing parts from reference TRBV11-3 and TRBJ2-5): EAGVVQSPRYKIIEKKQPVAFWCNPISGHNTLYWYLQNLGQGPELLIRYENEEAVDDSQLPKDRFSAERLKGVDSTLKIQPAELGDSAVYLCASSFGDQETQYFGPGTRLLVL.

A note on this clonotype: At one end the junction does not follow the germline gene, possibly because of a read error. Here the CDR3 reads CVSSQDGRGDQPQHF. CDR3 DNA sequence: TGCGTCAGCAGTCAAGATGGCAGGGGTGATCAGCCCCAGCATTTT. The V and J genes are TRBV4-1 and TRBJ1-5; tentatively, D is TRBD1 (6 bases). This CDR3 contains 15 residues. CDR1 and CDR2 from the germline V gene are MGHRA and YSYEKL.

V usage is TRBV10-2 and J usage is TRBJ2-7; 8 bases agree with TRBD2. CDR1 and CDR2 from the germline V gene are WSHSY and SAAADI. This CDR3 contains 12 residues. In DNA form, the CDR3 reads TGCGCAGGCAGCGGACTAGCTGACGAGCAGTACTTC. Translation: CAGSGLADEQYF.

This clonotype was picked up a small number of times. V is TRBV27 and J is TRBJ1-5; D gene ambiguous. V was cut by 6 bases and J by 0 bases, with 12 bases left in between. This CDR3 comprises 15 residues. CDR1 is MNHEY, CDR2 SMNVEV, per germline (reference sequence). The CDR3 sequence is CASSPTDYSNQPQHF. CDR3 bases: TGTGCCAGCAGCCCGACGGATTATAGCAATCAGCCCCAGCATTTT.

In the case of this clonotype: The junction differs from germline at one of its ends, possibly a read error. This chain joins TRBV6-6 and TRBJ2-7, with D hard to call. The CDR3 sequence is 12 residues long. In germline, CDR1 is MNHNY, CDR2 SVGAGI (reference sequence). The DNA of the CDR3 is TGTACCAGCAGTCTGCGCTTCTACGAGCAGTACTTC. As protein: CTSSLRFYEQYF.

This clonotype was counted ten times or more. A much larger clone lies one base from this, so it may be a read error. J is TRBJ1-1 and V is TRBV11-2; no reliable D call. The CDR3 has 13 residues. V gave up 3 bases and J gave up 3 bases, with 8 bases separating them. Germline assignment: CDR1 SGHAT and CDR2 FQNNGV. The CDR3 loop is CASSFIVDTEAFF. CDR3 DNA sequence: TGTGCCAGCAGCTTTATCGTCGACACTGAAGCTTTCTTT.